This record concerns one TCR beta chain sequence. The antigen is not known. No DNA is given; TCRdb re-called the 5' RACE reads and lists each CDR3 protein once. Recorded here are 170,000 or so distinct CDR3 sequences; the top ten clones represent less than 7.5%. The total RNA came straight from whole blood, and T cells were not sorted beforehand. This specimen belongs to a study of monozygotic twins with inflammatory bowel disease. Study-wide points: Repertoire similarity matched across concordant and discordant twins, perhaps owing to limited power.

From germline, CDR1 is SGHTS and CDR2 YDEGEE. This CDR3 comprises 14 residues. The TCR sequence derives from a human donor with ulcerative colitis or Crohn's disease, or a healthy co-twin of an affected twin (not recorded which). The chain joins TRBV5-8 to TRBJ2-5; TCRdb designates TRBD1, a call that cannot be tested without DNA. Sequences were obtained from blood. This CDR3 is CASSSGLLQETQYF.